This entry features one T cell receptor beta chain sequence. The sample comes from a study of technical replicates of blood from four donors. Measured with immunoSEQ multiplex PCR; TCRdb has only the in-frame clones, and not every one. The table records about 72,000 clones, roughly 92% of them present only once. The receptor comes from a human donor in good health. Input material: T cells isolated from PBMCs.

The CDR3 sequence: CASSIYGRDMYNEQFF. The CDR3 nucleotides are TGTGCCAGTAGTATATACGGGAGGGATATGTACAATGAGCAGTTCTTC. The genes are TRBV19 and TRBJ2-1; the match to TRBD2 covers 8 bases. Unmatched junction bases numbered 7, after V lost 2 bases and J lost 4 bases. The CDR3 consists of 16 residues. Germline V gene data show CDR1 as LNHDA and CDR2 as SQIVND (reference sequence).